This entry lists 24 T cell receptor beta chains sequenced from one sample in a study of T-cell reconstitution after alpha-beta-depleted transplantation in children. Unique molecular identifiers were incorporated when the TCRbeta library was constructed. TCRdb fed the PCR reads into MiXCR, producing one record per CDR3 protein. The table has approximately 240,000 distinct CDR3 sequences, roughly a tenth seen once; the top ten hold approximately 6.2%. The starting material was PBMCs from the stem cell graft donor, obtained from the stem cell graft. All receptors come from a human donor who donated a stem cell graft to a child with acute lymphoblastic leukemia.

This clonotype has only a few counts. V usage is TRBV6-1 and J usage is TRBJ1-2; the match to TRBD1 covers 9 bases. With 5 bases clipped from V and 4 bases from J, the junction kept 11 bases outside the gene matches. The CDR3 length is 16 residues. Germline CDR1 is MNHNS and CDR2 is SASEGT. CDR3 coding DNA: TGTGCCAGCAGTACCCAACGGACAGGGGACTCCTATGGCTACACCTTC. Translating gives CASSTQRTGDSYGYTF.

This clonotype was observed many times. The gene calls are TRBV19 and TRBJ1-1; D is undetermined. Germline-derived CDR1 and CDR2 are LNHDA and SQIVND (reference sequence). The length of the CDR3 is 16 residues. Trimming removed 3 bases at V and 1 base at J, with 15 bases between. CDR3 DNA: TGTGCCAGTAGTATCCGATATGGGCACGAGAACACTGAAGCTTTCTTT. As protein: CASSIRYGHENTEAFF.

The chain joins TRBV19 to TRBJ2-5; 10 nucleotides agree with TRBD2. The CDR3 spans 17 residues. Trimming removed 7 bases from V and 2 bases from J; junction bases left unmatched: 13. Germline V gene sequence: CDR1 LNHDA, CDR2 SQIVND (reference sequence). CDR3 sequence reads: CASKRLAGDRVQETQYF. The CDR3 DNA follows: TGTGCCAGTAAAAGGCTAGCGGGGGATCGAGTACAAGAGACCCAGTACTTC.

This clonotype came up many times. The rearrangement uses TRBV12-3 or TRBV12-4 and TRBJ2-7, with 7 bases matching TRBD1. This CDR3 spans 15 amino acids. V shed 3 bases and J 2 bases; nucleotides not matched to a gene: 7. The CDR3 DNA reads TGTGCCAGCAGTTTCAGGGACAGAGGTCCCTACGAGCAGTACTTC. Protein product: CASSFRDRGPYEQYF.

At least ten counts were recorded for this clonotype. This chain connects TRBV27 to TRBJ2-2, with D unresolved. Germline V gene sequence: CDR1 MNHEY, CDR2 SMNVEV (reference sequence). The CDR3 loop spans 13 amino acids. V was shortened by 1 base and J by 3 bases, with 3 bases between the two germline ends. CDR3 sequence (DNA): TGTGCCAGCAGTTTATATCACACCGGGGAGCTGTTTTTT. Amino acid sequence: CASSLYHTGELFF.

V and J are TRBV21-1 and TRBJ1-4; no check of the table's D call, TRBD1, against the DNA was made. TRBV21-1 constitutes a pseudogene. This CDR3 comprises 16 residues. This CDR3 is CASSPRGDRDNEKLFF. DNA of the CDR3: TGTGCCAGCAGCCCCCGGGGGGACAGGGATAATGAAAAACTGTTTTTT.

The chain combines TRBV7-9 with TRBJ1-4; maybe TRBD1 (6 bases). The germline V and J ends were trimmed by 7 bases and 1 base, with 10 bases remaining between them. CDR1 and CDR2 from the germline V gene are SEHNR and FQNEAQ (reference sequence). The CDR3 spans 14 residues. CDR3 residues: CASNSGETNEKLFF. CDR3 bases: TGTGCCAGCAACTCAGGGGAAACTAATGAAAAACTGTTTTTT.

This sequence joins TRBV7-9 and TRBJ2-1, with 7 bases fitting TRBD2. The CDR3 has 15 residues. Germline CDR1 is SEHNR and CDR2 is FQNEAQ (reference sequence). After removal of 6 bases from V and 0 bases from J, the junction contained 5 bases not matched to a gene. CDR3 in amino acids: CASRPSGASYNEQFF. The CDR3 DNA reads TGTGCCAGCAGACCTAGCGGAGCCTCCTACAATGAGCAGTTCTTC.

This clonotype was detected only a few times. The rearrangement links TRBV10-3 to TRBJ1-3, with D tentatively TRBD1 (6 bases). Germline-derived CDR1 and CDR2 are ENHRY and SYGVKD. The germline V and J ends were trimmed by 4 bases and 0 bases, with 16 bases remaining between them. There are 17 residues in the CDR3. The CDR3 sequence: CAISGSTGPTSGNTIYF. For the CDR3, the DNA is TGTGCCATCAGTGGGTCGACAGGACCTACCTCTGGAAACACCATATATTTT.

The chain recombines TRBV5-1 with TRBJ1-6, with D possibly TRBD1 on 5 matching bases. Germline assignment: CDR1 SGHRS and CDR2 YFSETQ. With 3 bases removed from V and 6 bases from J, the gap between germline ends came to 13 bases. This CDR3 comprises 15 residues. The CDR3 DNA sequence: TGCGCCAGCAGCTCAGACAGACCCTCTAATTCACCCCTCCACTTT. Translation gives CASSSDRPSNSPLHF.

This clonotype was counted a few times. The chain employs TRBV15 and TRBJ2-7; D is uncertain. V shed 1 base and J shed 6 bases, with 13 bases lying between them. This CDR3 contains 14 residues. The germline V gene encodes CDR1 LNHNV and CDR2 YYDKDF (reference sequence). DNA for the CDR3: TGTGCCACCAGCAGAGTTGGGATAATGGGCGAGCAGTACTTC. Amino acids: CATSRVGIMGEQYF.

The sample holds many counts of this clonotype. J is TRBJ2-3 and V is TRBV29-1; 8 nucleotides agree with TRBD1. CDR1 and CDR2 (germline): SQVTM, ANQGSEA. Trimming took 7 bases from V and 4 from J; bases not matched to a gene: 4. This CDR3 region has 12 residues. In nucleotides, the CDR3 is TGCAGCGCCCTGACAGGGGCAGATACGCAGTATTTT. Residues: CSALTGADTQYF.

The rearrangement joins TRBV7-9 to TRBJ2-1, with 7 positions matching TRBD2. Germline CDR1 SEHNR, CDR2 FQNEAQ (reference sequence). V dropped 4 bases and J dropped 8; count of bases not matched to a gene: 14. The CDR3 is made up of 16 amino acids. The CDR3 coding sequence is TGTGCCAGCAGCTCCCCGCCTAGACTAGCAGGTGATGAGCAGTTCTTC. Encoded protein: CASSSPPRLAGDEQFF.

This clonotype was seen a handful of times. The V call is TRBV5-1, the J call TRBJ2-2; 7 bases align to TRBD1. This CDR3 spans 15 amino acids. Germline assignment: CDR1 SGHRS and CDR2 YFSETQ. V gave up 2 bases and J gave up 5 bases; unmatched junction bases: 6. Here the CDR3 reads CASSFRDSQTGELFF. CDR3 bases: TGCGCCAGCAGCTTCCGGGACAGTCAGACCGGGGAGCTGTTTTTT.

This clonotype has only a few counts. The rearrangement links TRBV20-1 to TRBJ1-5; TRBD1 aligns across 8 bases. The CDR3 has 15 residues. Looked up from germline, CDR1 is DFQATT and CDR2 is SNEGSKA (reference sequence). V shed 4 bases and J 0 bases; nucleotides not matched to a gene: 5. CDR3 DNA: TGCAGTGCTAATCAGGGGGCATATAGCAATCAGCCCCAGCATTTT. It yields the protein CSANQGAYSNQPQHF.

V is TRBV6-1 and J is TRBJ2-7; 7 nucleotides line up with TRBD1. V lost 8 bases, J lost 2 bases, and 6 bases stayed unmatched. The CDR3 runs 13 residues. Germline CDR1 and CDR2: MNHNS and SASEGT. CDR3 protein: CASWPGQPYEQYF. In DNA form, the CDR3 reads TGTGCCAGCTGGCCGGGACAGCCCTACGAGCAGTACTTC.

The chain employs TRBV30 and TRBJ1-5; perhaps TRBD1 as D (5 bases). V was clipped by 0 bases and J by 6 bases, with 9 bases between them. From germline, CDR1 is GTSNPN and CDR2 SVGIG (reference sequence). The CDR3 length is 13 residues. The CDR3 region is CAWSVGVTQPQHF. CDR3 nucleotide sequence: TGTGCCTGGAGTGTAGGGGTTACTCAGCCCCAGCATTTT.

A word on this clonotype: One base away lies a much larger clone, so this may be a sequencing read error. V is TRBV3-1 and J is TRBJ2-1; 11 bases align to TRBD2. CDR1 is LGHDT and CDR2 is YNNKEL in the germline V gene (reference sequence). Losses at the gene ends were 6 bases for V and 4 bases for J; bases not matched to a gene: 2. There are 14 residues in the CDR3. CDR3 nucleotide sequence: TGTGCCAGCAGACTAGCGGGGGAGTACAATGAGCAGTTCTTC. Its translation: CASRLAGEYNEQFF.

The V and J genes are TRBV7-2 and TRBJ2-3, with TRBD2 matching 7 bases. The CDR3 runs to 16 residues. Germline values: CDR1 SGHTA, CDR2 FQGNSA. V was pared by 3 bases and J by 6 bases, with 12 bases of the junction left unmatched. The CDR3 here is CASSLGLGGGGDTQYF. CDR3 DNA: TGTGCCAGCAGCTTGGGCCTGGGCGGGGGTGGGGATACGCAGTATTTT.

There are many counts of this clonotype. The gene calls are TRBV6-5 and TRBJ1-1; 7 bases line up with TRBD1. V dropped 8 bases and J dropped 5; count of bases not matched to a gene: 5. The CDR3 has 12 residues. CDR1 is MNHEY and CDR2 is SVGAGI in the germline V gene. The CDR3 spells CASWTGGTEAFF. The CDR3 region has the DNA TGTGCCAGCTGGACAGGCGGTACTGAAGCTTTCTTT.

This clonotype has ten or more counts. The V call is TRBV11-2, the J call TRBJ1-1, with 8 bases aligning to TRBD1. V shed 3 bases and J 4 bases; nucleotides not matched to a gene: 7. The CDR3 length is 15 residues. The germline V gene has CDR1 SGHAT and CDR2 FQNNGV. The CDR3 DNA follows: TGTGCCAGCAGCTTGGACAGGGCTAGGGGCACTGAAGCTTTCTTT. It codes for CASSLDRARGTEAFF.

This clonotype has a count of ten or more. This chain uses TRBV11-2 with TRBJ2-5; 10 positions agree with TRBD1. Unmatched junction bases numbered 4, after V lost 5 bases and J lost 4 bases. The V gene's germline CDR1 is SGHAT and CDR2 FQNNGV. The CDR3 consists of 14 residues. The CDR3 DNA reads TGTGCCAGCAGCCCAGACAGGGGGCTAGAGACCCAGTACTTC. This translates into CASSPDRGLETQYF.

This clonotype appeared many times. The V call is TRBV6-4, the J call TRBJ2-1, with 10 bases fitting TRBD1. The CDR3 runs 16 residues. Germline CDR1 is MRHNA and CDR2 is SNTAGT. V was clipped by 3 bases and J by 6 bases; unmatched bases: 8. Here the CDR3 DNA reads TGTGCCAGCAGTGAAAGGGCCGGGACAGGGGCCAATGAGCAGTTCTTC. This codes for CASSERAGTGANEQFF.

The CDR3 protein is CASRVAVGRSNYGYTF. Written as DNA, the CDR3 is TGTGCCAGCAGAGTTGCGGTGGGGCGGTCAAACTATGGCTACACCTTC. The chain couples TRBV5-5 to TRBJ1-2, with D perhaps matching TRBD1 (5 bases). The V and J ends lost 5 bases and 2 bases respectively, with 19 bases between them. The CDR3 is 16 amino acids. Germline loops: CDR1 SGHKS, CDR2 YYEKEE (reference sequence).